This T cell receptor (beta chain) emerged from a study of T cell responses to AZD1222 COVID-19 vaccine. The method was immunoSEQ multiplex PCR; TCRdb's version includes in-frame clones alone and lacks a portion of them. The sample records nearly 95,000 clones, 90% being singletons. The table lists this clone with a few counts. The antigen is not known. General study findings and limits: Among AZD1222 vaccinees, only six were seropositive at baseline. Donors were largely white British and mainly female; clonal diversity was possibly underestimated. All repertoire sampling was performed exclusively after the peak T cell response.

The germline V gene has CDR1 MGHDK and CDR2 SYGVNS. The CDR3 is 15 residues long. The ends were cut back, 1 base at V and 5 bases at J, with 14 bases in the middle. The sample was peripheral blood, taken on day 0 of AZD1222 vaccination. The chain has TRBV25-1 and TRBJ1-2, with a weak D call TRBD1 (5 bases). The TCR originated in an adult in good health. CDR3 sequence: CASSEWGDSAYGYTF. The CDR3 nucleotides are TGTGCCAGCAGTGAATGGGGGGACTCAGCTTATGGCTACACCTTC.